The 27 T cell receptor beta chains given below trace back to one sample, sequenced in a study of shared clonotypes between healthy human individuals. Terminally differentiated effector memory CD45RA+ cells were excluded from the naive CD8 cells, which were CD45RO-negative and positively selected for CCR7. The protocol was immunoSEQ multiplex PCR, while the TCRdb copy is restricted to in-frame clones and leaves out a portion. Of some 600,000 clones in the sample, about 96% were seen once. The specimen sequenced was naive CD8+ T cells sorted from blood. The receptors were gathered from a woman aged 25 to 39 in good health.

This CDR3 reads CASSWGQGHQPQHF. CDR3 coding DNA: TGTGCCAGCAGCTGGGGACAGGGCCATCAGCCCCAGCATTTT. This chain links TRBV27 with TRBJ1-5; 9 bases are a match to TRBD1. This CDR3 region has 14 residues. Unmatched junction bases numbered 5, after V lost 6 bases and J lost 5 bases. The V gene's germline CDR1 is MNHEY and CDR2 SMNVEV (reference sequence).

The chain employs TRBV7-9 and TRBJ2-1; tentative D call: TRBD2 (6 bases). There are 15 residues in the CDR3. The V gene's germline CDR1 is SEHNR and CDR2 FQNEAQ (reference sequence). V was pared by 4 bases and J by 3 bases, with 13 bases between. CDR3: CASSWGVSGYNEQFF. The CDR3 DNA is TGTGCCAGCAGCTGGGGGGTCTCGGGCTACAATGAGCAGTTCTTC.

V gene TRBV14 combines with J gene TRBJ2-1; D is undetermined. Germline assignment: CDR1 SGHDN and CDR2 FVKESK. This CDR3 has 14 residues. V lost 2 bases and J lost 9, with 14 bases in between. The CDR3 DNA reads TGTGCCAGCAGCCAATTGACTCACCTAGTTGAGCAGTTCTTC. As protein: CASSQLTHLVEQFF. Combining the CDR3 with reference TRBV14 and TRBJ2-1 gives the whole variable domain EAGVTQFPSHSVIEKGQTVTLRCDPISGHDNLYWYRRVMGKEIKFLLHFVKESKQDESGMPNNRFLAERTGGTYSTLKVQPAELEDSGVYFCASSQLTHLVEQFFGPGTRLTVL.

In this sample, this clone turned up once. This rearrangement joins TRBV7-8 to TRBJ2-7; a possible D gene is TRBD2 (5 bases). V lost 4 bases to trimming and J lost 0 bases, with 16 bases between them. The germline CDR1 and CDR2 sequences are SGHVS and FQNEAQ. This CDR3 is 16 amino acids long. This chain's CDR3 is CASSSRTERSSYEQYF. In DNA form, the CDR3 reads TGTGCCAGCAGCTCCCGGACTGAGAGGAGCTCCTACGAGCAGTACTTC.

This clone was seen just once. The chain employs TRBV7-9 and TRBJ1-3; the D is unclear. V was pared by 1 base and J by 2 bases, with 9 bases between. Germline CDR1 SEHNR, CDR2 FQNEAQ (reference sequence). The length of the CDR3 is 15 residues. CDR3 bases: TGTGCCAGCAGCTTAGTGGGCCGGACTGGAAACACCATATATTTT. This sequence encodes CASSLVGRTGNTIYF.

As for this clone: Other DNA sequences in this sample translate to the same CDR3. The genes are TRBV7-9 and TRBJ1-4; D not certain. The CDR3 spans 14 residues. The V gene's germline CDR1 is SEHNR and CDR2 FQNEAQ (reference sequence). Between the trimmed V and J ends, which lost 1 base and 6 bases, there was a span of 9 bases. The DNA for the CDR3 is TGTGCCAGCAGCTTAGGTGGGGAGGATGAAAAACTGTTTTTT. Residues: CASSLGGEDEKLFF. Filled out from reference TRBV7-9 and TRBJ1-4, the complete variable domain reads DTGVSQNPRHKITKRGQNVTFRCDPISEHNRLYWYRQTLGQGPEFLTYFQNEAQLEKSRLLSDRFSAERPKGSFSTLEIQRTEQGDSAMYLCASSLGGEDEKLFFGSGTQLSVL.

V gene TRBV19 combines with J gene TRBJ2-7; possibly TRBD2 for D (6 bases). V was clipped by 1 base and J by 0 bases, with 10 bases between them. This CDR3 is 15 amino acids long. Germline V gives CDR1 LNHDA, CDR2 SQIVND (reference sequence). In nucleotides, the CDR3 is TGTGCCAGTAGTATAGGTCCTAGCGTCTCCTACGAGCAGTACTTC. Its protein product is CASSIGPSVSYEQYF.

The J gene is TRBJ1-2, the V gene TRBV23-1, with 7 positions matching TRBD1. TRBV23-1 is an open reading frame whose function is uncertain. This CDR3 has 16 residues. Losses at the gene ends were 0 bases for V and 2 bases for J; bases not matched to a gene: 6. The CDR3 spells CASSQSFHRGNYGYTF. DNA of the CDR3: TGCGCCAGCAGTCAATCGTTTCACAGGGGCAACTATGGCTACACCTTC.

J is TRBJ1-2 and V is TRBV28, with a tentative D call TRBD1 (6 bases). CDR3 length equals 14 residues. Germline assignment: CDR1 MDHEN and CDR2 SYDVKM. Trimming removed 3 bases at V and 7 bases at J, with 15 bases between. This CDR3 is CASSLAGAVSGYTF. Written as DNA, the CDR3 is TGTGCCAGCAGTTTGGCAGGGGCCGTCAGTGGCTACACCTTC.

CDR3 sequence (DNA): TGTGCCAGCAGCAGAGGCCTTACCTACGAGCAGTACTTC. Translating it yields CASSRGLTYEQYF. This chain links TRBV27 with TRBJ2-7; D not certain. CDR1 MNHEY and CDR2 SMNVEV come from the germline V gene (reference sequence). The CDR3 sequence is 13 residues long. V shed 6 bases and J shed 2 bases, with 11 bases lying between them.

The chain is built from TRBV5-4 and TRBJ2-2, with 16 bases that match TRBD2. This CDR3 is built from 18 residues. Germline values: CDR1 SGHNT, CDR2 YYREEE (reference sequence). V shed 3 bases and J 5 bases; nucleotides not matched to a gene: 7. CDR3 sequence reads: CASSSGLAGGARTGELFF. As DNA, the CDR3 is TGTGCCAGCAGCTCGGGACTAGCGGGAGGGGCGCGTACCGGGGAGCTGTTTTTT.

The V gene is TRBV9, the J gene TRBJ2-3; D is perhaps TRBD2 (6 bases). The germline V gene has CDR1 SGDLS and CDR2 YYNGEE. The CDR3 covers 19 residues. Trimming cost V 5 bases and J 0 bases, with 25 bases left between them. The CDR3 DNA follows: TGTGCCAGCAGTGGAGGGCCAGCGGGTGTGTCTCGAAGCACAGATACGCAGTATTTT. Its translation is CASSGGPAGVSRSTDTQYF.

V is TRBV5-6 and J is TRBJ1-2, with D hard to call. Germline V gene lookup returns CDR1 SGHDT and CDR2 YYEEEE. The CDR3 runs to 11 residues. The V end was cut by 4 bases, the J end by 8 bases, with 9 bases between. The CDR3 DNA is TGTGCCAGCAGCCTAATCCGGGGCTACACCTTC. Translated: CASSLIRGYTF.

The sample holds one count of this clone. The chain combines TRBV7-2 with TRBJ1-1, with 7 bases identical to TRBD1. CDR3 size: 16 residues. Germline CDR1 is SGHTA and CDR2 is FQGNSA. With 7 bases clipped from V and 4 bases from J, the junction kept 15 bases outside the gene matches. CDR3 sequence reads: CASTLPRNRGPTEAFF. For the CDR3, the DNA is TGTGCCAGCACCCTACCCCGGAACAGGGGCCCCACTGAAGCTTTCTTT.

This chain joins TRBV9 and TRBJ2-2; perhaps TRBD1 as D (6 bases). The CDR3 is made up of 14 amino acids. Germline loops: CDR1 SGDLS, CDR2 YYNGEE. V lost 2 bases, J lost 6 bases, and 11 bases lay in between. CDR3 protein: CASSVSQGPGELFF. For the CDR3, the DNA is TGTGCCAGCAGCGTCTCTCAGGGGCCCGGGGAGCTGTTTTTT.

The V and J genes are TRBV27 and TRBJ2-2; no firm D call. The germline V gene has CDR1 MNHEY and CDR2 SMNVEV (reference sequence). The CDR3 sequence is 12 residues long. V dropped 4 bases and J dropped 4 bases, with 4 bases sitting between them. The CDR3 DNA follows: TGTGCCAGCAGTTCCCCCACCGGGGAGCTGTTTTTT. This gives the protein CASSSPTGELFF.

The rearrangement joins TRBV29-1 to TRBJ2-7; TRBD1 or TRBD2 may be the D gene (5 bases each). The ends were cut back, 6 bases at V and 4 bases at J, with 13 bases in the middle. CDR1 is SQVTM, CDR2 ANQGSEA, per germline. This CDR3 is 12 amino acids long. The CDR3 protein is CSVGANSYEQYF. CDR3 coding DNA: TGCAGCGTCGGGGCCAACTCATACGAGCAGTACTTC.

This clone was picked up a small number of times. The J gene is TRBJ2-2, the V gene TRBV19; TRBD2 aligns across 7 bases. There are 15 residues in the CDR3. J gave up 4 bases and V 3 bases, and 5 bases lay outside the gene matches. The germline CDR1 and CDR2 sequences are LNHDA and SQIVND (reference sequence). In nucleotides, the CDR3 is TGTGCCAGTAGTATCCCCTCGGGGGGCACCGGGGAGCTGTTTTTT. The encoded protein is CASSIPSGGTGELFF.

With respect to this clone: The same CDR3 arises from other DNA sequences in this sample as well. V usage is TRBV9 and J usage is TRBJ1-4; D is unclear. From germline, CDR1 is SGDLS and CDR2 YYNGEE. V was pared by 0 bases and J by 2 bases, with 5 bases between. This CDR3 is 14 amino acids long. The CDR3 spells CASSVGRTNEKLFF. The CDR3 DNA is TGTGCCAGCAGCGTAGGCAGGACTAATGAAAAACTGTTTTTT.

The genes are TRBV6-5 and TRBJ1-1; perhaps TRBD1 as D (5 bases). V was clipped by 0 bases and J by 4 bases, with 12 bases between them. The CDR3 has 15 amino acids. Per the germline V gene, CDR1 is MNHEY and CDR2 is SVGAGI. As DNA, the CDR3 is TGTGCCAGCAGTTACTCGATGCAGGGTAGCACTGAAGCTTTCTTT. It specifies CASSYSMQGSTEAFF.

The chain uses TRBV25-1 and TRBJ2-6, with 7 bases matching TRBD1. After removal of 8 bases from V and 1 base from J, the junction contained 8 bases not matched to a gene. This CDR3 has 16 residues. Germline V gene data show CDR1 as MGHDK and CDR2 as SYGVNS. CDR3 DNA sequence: TGTGCCAGCGGGGCCGGGACAGAATCTGGGGCCAACGTCCTGACTTTC. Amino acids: CASGAGTESGANVLTF. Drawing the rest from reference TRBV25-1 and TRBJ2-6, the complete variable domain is EADIYQTPRYLVIGTGKKITLECSQTMGHDKMYWYQQDPGMELHLIHYSYGVNSTEKGDLSSESTVSRIRTEHFPLTLESARPSHTSQYLCASGAGTESGANVLTFGAGSRLTVL.

The CDR3 loop reads CASRPNPTGITPYEQYF. The CDR3 DNA is TGTGCCAGCAGACCGAACCCAACAGGGATAACCCCTTACGAGCAGTACTTC. This chain joins TRBV6-8 and TRBJ2-7, with D perhaps matching TRBD1 (6 bases). V lost 6 bases and J 4 bases, leaving 25 bases between the germline ends. The CDR3 totals 17 residues. Germline-derived CDR1 and CDR2 are MNHGY and SAAAGT.

Here the CDR3 DNA reads TGCGCCAGCAGCTTGGTAGACACCGGGGAGCTGTTTTTT. Translating it yields CASSLVDTGELFF. The rearrangement uses TRBV5-1 and TRBJ2-2; D is uncertain. This CDR3 comprises 13 residues. Germline CDR1 reads SGHRS; CDR2 reads YFSETQ. V was trimmed by 0 bases and J by 3 bases, leaving 3 bases between them.

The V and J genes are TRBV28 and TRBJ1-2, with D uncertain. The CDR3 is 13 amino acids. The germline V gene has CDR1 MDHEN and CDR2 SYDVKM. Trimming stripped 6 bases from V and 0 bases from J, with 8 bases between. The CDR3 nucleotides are TGTGCCAGCAGACCGGTAGCTAACTATGGCTACACCTTC. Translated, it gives CASRPVANYGYTF.

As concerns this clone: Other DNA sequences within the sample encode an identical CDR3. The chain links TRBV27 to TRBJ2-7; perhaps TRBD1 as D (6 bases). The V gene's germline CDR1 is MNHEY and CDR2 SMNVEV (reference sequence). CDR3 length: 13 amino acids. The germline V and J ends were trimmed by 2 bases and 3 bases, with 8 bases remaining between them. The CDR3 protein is CASSLGGRYEQYF. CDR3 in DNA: TGTGCCAGCAGTTTAGGGGGCCGCTACGAGCAGTACTTC.

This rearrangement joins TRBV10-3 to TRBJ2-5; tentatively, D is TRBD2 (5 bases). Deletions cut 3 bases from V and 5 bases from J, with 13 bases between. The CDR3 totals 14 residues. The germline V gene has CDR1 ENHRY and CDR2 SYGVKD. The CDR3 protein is CAISDEGIRETQYF. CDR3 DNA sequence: TGTGCCATCAGTGATGAGGGAATCAGGGAGACCCAGTACTTC.

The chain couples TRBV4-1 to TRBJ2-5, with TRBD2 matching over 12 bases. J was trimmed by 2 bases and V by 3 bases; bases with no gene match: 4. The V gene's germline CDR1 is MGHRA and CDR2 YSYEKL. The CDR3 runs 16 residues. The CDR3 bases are TGCGCCAGCAGCCATTCTAGCGGGAGGGAACAAGAGACCCAGTACTTC. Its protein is CASSHSSGREQETQYF.